This TCR beta chain was retrieved from a study of T cell repertoires in cytomegalovirus infection. This CDR3 has 15 residues. Germline V gene lookup returns CDR1 LGHNA and CDR2 YSLEER. V dropped 6 bases and J dropped 6 bases, with 20 bases sitting between them. As concerns this clonotype: As yet, its antigen is unknown.

Via MiXCR, TCRdb re-called the reads, giving one row per CDR3 protein. The sample consists of approximately 730,000 distinct CDR3 sequences, approximately 33% of them appearing once. The chain couples TRBV4-3 to TRBJ1-1; no definite D call. This receptor was identified in a human donor in good health (CMV status not recorded). Some clones in this sample may be carry-over from other donors' samples. This specimen was cultured PBMCs, taken from culture after CMV antigen stimulation. CDR3 sequence: CASSGLVGRVAEAFF. DNA of the CDR3: TGCGCCAGCAGTGGTCTAGTGGGGAGGGTGGCTGAAGCTTTCTTT.